A single sample is the source of the 5 T cell receptor beta chains below, sequenced in a study of shared clonotypes between healthy human individuals. The table came from immunoSEQ multiplex PCR; TCRdb's copy has only in-frame clones and leaves some out. This sample has about 1,900,000 clones, with around 96% found just once. Cells designated naive CD8 were CD45RO-negative and were positively selected for CCR7, with terminally differentiated effector memory CD45RA+ cells excluded. Sequencing was carried out using naive CD8+ T cells sorted from blood. The receptors derive from a man between 18 and 29 years old in good health.

The chain joins TRBV5-4 to TRBJ2-5; 7 positions match TRBD1. Germline V gives CDR1 SGHNT, CDR2 YYREEE (reference sequence). The CDR3 extends over 15 amino acids. J was trimmed by 3 bases and V by 1 base; bases with no gene match: 6. CDR3 residues: CASSLTGAGEETQYF. As DNA, the CDR3 is TGTGCCAGCAGCTTGACAGGGGCTGGGGAAGAGACCCAGTACTTC. Drawing the rest from reference TRBV5-4 and TRBJ2-5, the complete variable domain is ETGVTQSPTHLIKTRGQQVTLRCSSQSGHNTVSWYQQALGQGPQFIFQYYREEENGRGNFPPRFSGLQFPNYSSELNVNALELDDSALYLCASSLTGAGEETQYFGPGTRLLVL.

The gene calls are TRBV7-9 and TRBJ2-4, with TRBD1 matching 11 bases. Germline CDR1 and CDR2: SEHNR and FQNEAQ (reference sequence). Losses at the gene ends were 5 bases for V and 4 bases for J; bases not matched to a gene: 4. The CDR3 totals 15 residues. In DNA form, the CDR3 reads TGTGCCAGCAGCCGCGGACAGGGGGCTAAAAACATTCAGTACTTC. The encoded protein is CASSRGQGAKNIQYF.

V is TRBV27 and J is TRBJ2-4; TRBD1 agrees at 7 bases. CDR3 length equals 13 residues. CDR1 and CDR2 from the germline V gene are MNHEY and SMNVEV (reference sequence). After removal of 6 bases from V and 5 bases from J, the junction contained 4 bases not matched to a gene. CDR3 protein: CASSKTGENIQYF. CDR3 bases: TGTGCCAGCAGCAAAACAGGGGAAAACATTCAGTACTTC.

The chain is built from TRBV5-4 and TRBJ2-7; no clear D gene. Between the trimmed V and J ends, which lost 6 bases and 3 bases, there was a span of 13 bases. CDR1 SGHNT and CDR2 YYREEE come from the germline V gene (reference sequence). The CDR3 loop spans 13 amino acids. As DNA, the CDR3 is TGTGCCAGCACTCTGTGGGGAAGCTACGAGCAGTACTTC. Translation gives CASTLWGSYEQYF.

The rearrangement joins TRBV5-6 to TRBJ2-5; D gene ambiguous. Germline V gene lookup returns CDR1 SGHDT and CDR2 YYEEEE. V lost 0 bases to trimming and J lost 5 bases, with 8 bases between them. The CDR3 loop spans 13 amino acids. The CDR3 loop reads CASSLAPQETQYF. As DNA, the CDR3 is TGTGCCAGCAGCTTGGCACCACAGGAGACCCAGTACTTC. The full variable domain, with the rest looked up from reference TRBV5-6 and TRBJ2-5, is DAGVTQSPTHLIKTRGQQVTLRCSPKSGHDTVSWYQQALGQGPQFIFQYYEEEERQRGNFPDRFSGHQFPNYSSELNVNALLLGDSALYLCASSLAPQETQYFGPGTRLLVL.